The 9 T cell receptor beta chains below come from one sample, sequenced in a study of blood T cell repertoires in COVID-19 (dated by TCRdb to the early 2020s). Library preparation was by the immunoSEQ multiplex PCR assay. Entries here come from immuneACCESS through TCRdb and include only in-frame sequences with V and J called. Some clones fail to appear in such tables; in the studies checked, an unresolved V gene covers under half of the shortfall, and the cause of the remainder is unknown. This sample is represented by roughly 300,000 clones; approximately 87% of them were singletons. The ten largest clonotypes hold roughly 1.6% of the sample. The sequenced material came from peripheral blood. The origin of the receptors is a woman aged 40 to 50 who had recovered from COVID-19.

The chain employs TRBV7-2 and TRBJ1-6; TRBD1 matches 7 bases. CDR1 is SGHTA and CDR2 is FQGNSA in the germline V gene. The CDR3 consists of 13 residues. V was pared by 5 bases and J by 10 bases, with 5 bases of the junction left unmatched. This chain's CDR3 is CASSLTGDSPLHF. In DNA, the CDR3 is TGTGCCAGCAGCCTCACAGGGGACTCACCCCTCCACTTT. Combining the CDR3 with reference TRBV7-2 and TRBJ1-6 gives the whole variable domain GAGVSQSPSNKVTEKGKDVELRCDPISGHTALYWYRQSLGQGLEFLIYFQGNSAPDKSGLPSDRFSAERTGGSVSTLTIQRTQQEDSAVYLCASSLTGDSPLHFGNGTRLTVT.

The chain joins TRBV19 to TRBJ1-3; TRBD1 might be the D (5 bases). The germline V gene encodes CDR1 LNHDA and CDR2 SQIVND (reference sequence). This CDR3 spans 14 amino acids. V was cut by 7 bases and J by 6 bases, with 16 bases left in between. In nucleotides, the CDR3 is TGTGCCAGTAAAGTCTGGGGCATGGAAAACACCATATATTTT. It yields the protein CASKVWGMENTIYF. Together with reference TRBV19 and TRBJ1-3, the CDR3 gives the full variable domain: DGGITQSPKYLFRKEGQNVTLSCEQNLNHDAMYWYRQDPGQGLRLIYYSQIVNDFQKGDIAEGYSVSREKKESFPLTVTSAQKNPTAFYLCASKVWGMENTIYFGEGSWLTVV.

V gene TRBV7-9 combines with J gene TRBJ2-2; D is perhaps TRBD1 (5 bases). Germline loops: CDR1 SEHNR, CDR2 FQNEAQ (reference sequence). This CDR3 comprises 14 residues. The ends were cut back, 11 bases at V and 1 base at J, with 14 bases in the middle. The CDR3 DNA sequence: TGTGCCGCCGTTCGGCAGGGGAACACCGGGGAGCTGTTTTTT. It translates to CAAVRQGNTGELFF.

The rearrangement links TRBV18 to TRBJ1-6, with TRBD1 identical over 8 bases. Trimming cost V 3 bases and J 4 bases; bases outside gene matches: 2. Germline V gives CDR1 KGHSH, CDR2 LQKENI. The CDR3 is 15 amino acids. The CDR3 sequence is CASSPRTGYNSPLHF. The CDR3 DNA reads TGTGCCAGCTCACCTCGGACAGGGTATAATTCACCCCTCCACTTT.

This sequence joins TRBV15 and TRBJ1-4; tentatively, D is TRBD1 (6 bases). The CDR3 totals 14 residues. Trimming shortened V by 8 bases and J by 6 bases, and 16 bases separated the two germline ends. Germline loops: CDR1 LNHNV, CDR2 YYDKDF (reference sequence). DNA for the CDR3: TGTGCCACCCTACCAGGGACATTGGATGAAAAACTGTTTTTT. As protein: CATLPGTLDEKLFF.

The sample holds one count of this clone. This chain joins TRBV6-5 and TRBJ1-4; no clear D. V shed 7 bases and J shed 6 bases, with 15 bases lying between them. From germline, CDR1 is MNHEY and CDR2 SVGAGI. This CDR3 region has 14 residues. CDR3 nucleotides: TGTGCCAGCAACCGCGCGGGGATTGATGAAAAACTGTTTTTT. Residues: CASNRAGIDEKLFF.

This chain uses TRBV7-2 with TRBJ2-3; tentatively, D is TRBD1 (5 bases). Per germline, CDR1 SGHTA and CDR2 FQGNSA. With 1 base removed from V and 0 bases from J, the gap between germline ends came to 5 bases. CDR3 size: 14 residues. In DNA, the CDR3 is TGTGCCAGCAGCTTAGAGGGGAGCACAGATACGCAGTATTTT. Translation gives CASSLEGSTDTQYF.

This chain links TRBV19 with TRBJ2-3, with 9 bases that match TRBD2. V shed 4 bases, J shed 4 bases, and the junction held 9 bases outside the gene matches. This CDR3 is built from 16 residues. Germline loops: CDR1 LNHDA, CDR2 SQIVND (reference sequence). In DNA, the CDR3 is TGTGCCAGTAGTAGAGCTGGGACTAGCAGATCAGATACGCAGTATTTT. Its translation: CASSRAGTSRSDTQYF. Based on the CDR3 plus reference TRBV19 and TRBJ2-3, the full variable domain is DGGITQSPKYLFRKEGQNVTLSCEQNLNHDAMYWYRQDPGQGLRLIYYSQIVNDFQKGDIAEGYSVSREKKESFPLTVTSAQKNPTAFYLCASSRAGTSRSDTQYFGPGTRLTVL.

The CDR3 here is CASSPTRGALSSTKQYF. The CDR3 DNA sequence: TGTGCCAGCAGTCCCACCCGGGGGGCCCTCTCTTCTACGAAGCAGTACTTC. The chain combines TRBV7-2 with TRBJ2-7; D might be TRBD2 (7 bases). Germline V gives CDR1 SGHTA, CDR2 FQGNSA. The CDR3 runs 17 residues. Trimming left V 6 bases short and J 8 bases short, with 29 bases between. Supplemented by reference TRBV7-2 and TRBJ2-7, the full variable domain reads GAGVSQSPSNKVTEKGKDVELRCDPISGHTALYWYRQSLGQGLEFLIYFQGNSAPDKSGLPSDRFSAERTGGSVSTLTIQRTQQEDSAVYLCASSPTRGALSSTKQYFGPGTRLTVT.